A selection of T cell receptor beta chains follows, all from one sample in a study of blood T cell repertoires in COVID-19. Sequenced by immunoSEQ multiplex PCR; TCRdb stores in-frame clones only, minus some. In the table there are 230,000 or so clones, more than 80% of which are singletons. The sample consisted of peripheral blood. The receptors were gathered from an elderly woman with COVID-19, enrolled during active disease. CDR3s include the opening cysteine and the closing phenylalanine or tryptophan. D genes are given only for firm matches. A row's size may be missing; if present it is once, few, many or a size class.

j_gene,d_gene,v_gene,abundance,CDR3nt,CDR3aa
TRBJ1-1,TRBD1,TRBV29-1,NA,TGCAGCGTGCACAGGGGTATGAACACTGAAGCTTTCTTT,CSVHRGMNTEAFF
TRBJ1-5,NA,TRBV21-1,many,TGTGCCAGCAGCAAACAGGGCAATCAGCCCCAGCATTTT,CASSKQGNQPQHF
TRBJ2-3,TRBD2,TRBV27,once,TGTGCCAGCAGACGGGGGCTAGCGGGAGGGCTTAGTACAGATACGCAGTATTTT,CASRRGLAGGLSTDTQYF
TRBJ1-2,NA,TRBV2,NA,TGTGCCAGCAGTGTAGCGCAGAACTATGGCTACACCTTC,CASSVAQNYGYTF
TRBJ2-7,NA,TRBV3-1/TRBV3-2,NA,TGTGCCAGCAGCCAAGGAGTCTACGAGCAGTACTTC,CASSQGVYEQYF
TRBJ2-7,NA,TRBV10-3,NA,TGTGCCAGCAACAGCGGAGGGGAGCAGTACTTC,CASNSGGEQYF
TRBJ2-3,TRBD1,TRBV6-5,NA,TGTGCCAGCAAACCGGGACAGGGAAGGACAGATACGCAGTATTTT,CASKPGQGRTDTQYF
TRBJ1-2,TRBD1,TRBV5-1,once,TGCGCCAGCAGCTTGGAGGGGACAGTACGAGGACTGGGTTATTATGGCTACACCTTC,CASSLEGTVRGLGYYGYTF
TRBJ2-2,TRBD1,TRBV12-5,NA,TGTGCTAGTGGTTGGATGGGACAGCCCAACACCGGGGAGCTGTTTTTT,CASGWMGQPNTGELFF
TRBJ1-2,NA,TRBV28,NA,TGTGCCAGCAGTTCTAGACGGGGCTACACCTTC,CASSSRRGYTF
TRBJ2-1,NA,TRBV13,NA,TGTGCCAGCAGCTTAAGGGGGAGATCCTACAATGAGCAGTTCTTC,CASSLRGRSYNEQFF
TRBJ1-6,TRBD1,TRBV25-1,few,TGTGCCAGCAGTGAATGGCGCGGACAGGGGGACTCACCCCTCCACTTT,CASSEWRGQGDSPLHF
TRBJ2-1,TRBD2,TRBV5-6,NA,TGTGCCAGCAGCTTTAGCGGGAGAGGGTTGAGAAATGAGCAGTTCTTC,CASSFSGRGLRNEQFF
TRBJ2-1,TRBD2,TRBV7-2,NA,TGTGCCAGCAGCACCGGGACTAGCCCTAGCTCCTACAATGAGCAGTTCTTC,CASSTGTSPSSYNEQFF
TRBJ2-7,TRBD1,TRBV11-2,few,TGTGCCAGCAGCCCCCGACAGGGGGGTCCCTACGAGCAGTACTTC,CASSPRQGGPYEQYF
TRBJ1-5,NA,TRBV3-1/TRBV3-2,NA,TGTGCCAGCAGGCACAAGCCCGGGATCCAGAGTCTTAGCAATCAGCCCCAGCATTTT,CASRHKPGIQSLSNQPQHF
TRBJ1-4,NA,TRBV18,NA,TGTGCCAGCTCACCATTGGAGGAGTATGAAAAACTGTTTTTT,CASSPLEEYEKLFF
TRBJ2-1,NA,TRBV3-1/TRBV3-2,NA,TGTGCCAGCAGCCAACTTAACGGGGGTTGGAATGAGCAGTTCTTC,CASSQLNGGWNEQFF
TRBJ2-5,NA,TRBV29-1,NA,TGCAGCGTTGCATTCGGGGAGACCCAGTACTTC,CSVAFGETQYF
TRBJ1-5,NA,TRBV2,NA,TGTGCCGGGGGGGACACTTCCCGGGATCAGCCCCAGCATTTT,CAGGDTSRDQPQHF
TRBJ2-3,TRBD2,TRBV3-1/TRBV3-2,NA,TGTGCCAGCAGTCCACTAGCGGGTGGCCCAGATACGCAGTATTTT,CASSPLAGGPDTQYF
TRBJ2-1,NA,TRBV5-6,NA,TGTGCCAGCAGCTTACGGACTATTAGCTCCTACAATGAGCAGTTCTTC,CASSLRTISSYNEQFF
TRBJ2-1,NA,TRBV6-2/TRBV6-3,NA,TGTGCCAGCAGTTCCCACACAGGGATCAGCGGCAATGAGCAGTTCTTC,CASSSHTGISGNEQFF
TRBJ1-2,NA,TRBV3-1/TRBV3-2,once,TGTGCCAGCAGCCCCCTTGCGAACTATGGCTACACCTTC,CASSPLANYGYTF
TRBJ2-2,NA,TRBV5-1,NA,TGCGCCAGCAGCGGTAGCGGCCTGAACACCGGGGAGCTGTTTTTT,CASSGSGLNTGELFF
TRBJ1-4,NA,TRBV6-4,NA,TGTGCCAGCAGTCGGGACATTGGGGAAAAACTGTTTTTT,CASSRDIGEKLFF
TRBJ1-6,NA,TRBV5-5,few,TGTGCCAGCAGCTCCGTGGGCGGGACCGAATTCCACTTT,CASSSVGGTEFHF
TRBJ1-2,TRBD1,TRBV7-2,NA,TGTGCCAGCTCAGACAGGGGAGCTAACTATGGCTACACCTTC,CASSDRGANYGYTF
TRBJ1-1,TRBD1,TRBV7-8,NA,TGTGCCAGCAGCTTACAGGGGGCGAGCACTGAAGCTTTCTTT,CASSLQGASTEAFF
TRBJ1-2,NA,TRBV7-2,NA,TGTGCCAGCAGCGCCCGGACAGCGAGTGGCTACACCTTC,CASSARTASGYTF
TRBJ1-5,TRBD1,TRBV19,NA,TGTGCCAGTAGTATTAATTCAGGGGGGAGCAATCAGCCCCAGCATTTT,CASSINSGGSNQPQHF
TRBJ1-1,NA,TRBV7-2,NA,TGTGCCAGCAGCTCACAGGGCTGGAACACTGAAGCTTTCTTT,CASSSQGWNTEAFF
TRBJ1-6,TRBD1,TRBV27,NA,TGTGCCAGCAGTTTAGGATGGGACAGGAGAAATTCACCCCTCCACTTT,CASSLGWDRRNSPLHF
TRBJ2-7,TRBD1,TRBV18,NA,TGTGCCAGCTCACCACCGACAGGGGGCGTTTCAGACGAGCAGTACTTC,CASSPPTGGVSDEQYF
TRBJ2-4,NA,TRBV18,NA,TGTGCCAGCTCACCACCGACTATATGGATTCAGTACTTC,CASSPPTIWIQYF
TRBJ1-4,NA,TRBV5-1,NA,TGCGCCAGCAGCTTGGGAGGTACTAATGAAAAACTGTTTTTT,CASSLGGTNEKLFF
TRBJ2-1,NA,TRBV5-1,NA,TGCGCCAGCACCCCCGGGGACAACTACAATGAGCAGTTCTTC,CASTPGDNYNEQFF
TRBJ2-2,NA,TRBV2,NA,TGTGCCAGCAGGCCGCGCGTAAACACCGGGGAGCTGTTTTTT,CASRPRVNTGELFF
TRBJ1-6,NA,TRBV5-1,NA,TGCGCCAGCAGCGCCGACAGATTAGTTTCACCCCTCCACTTT,CASSADRLVSPLHF
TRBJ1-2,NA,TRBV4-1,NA,TGCGCCAGCAGCTTAGACAGAGACTATGGCTACACCTTC,CASSLDRDYGYTF
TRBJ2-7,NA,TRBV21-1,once,TGTGCCAGCAGTTTAATTAGACTTAATCAGAGGGGACTAGCCCACCTTGAGCAGTACTTC,CASSLIRLNQRGLAHLEQYF
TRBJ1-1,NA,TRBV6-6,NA,TGTGCCAGCAGTTCCTTCGGGGGGGACACTGAAGCTTTCTTT,CASSSFGGDTEAFF
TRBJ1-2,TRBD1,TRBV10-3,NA,TGTGCCATCCGACAGGGGCAATCCGATGGCTACACCTTC,CAIRQGQSDGYTF
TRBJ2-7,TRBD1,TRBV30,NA,TGTGCCTGGAGTTGGGGACAGGGGGCGCGGGACGAGCAGTACTTC,CAWSWGQGARDEQYF
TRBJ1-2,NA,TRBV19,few,TGTGCCAGTAGTTGGACTGGGATGGGAAACTATGGCTACACCTTC,CASSWTGMGNYGYTF
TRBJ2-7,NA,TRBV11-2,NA,TGTGCCAGCAGCTCCCGGCAGGGGGGCGAAGACGAGCAGTACTTC,CASSSRQGGEDEQYF
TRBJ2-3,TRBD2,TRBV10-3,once,TGTGCCATCAGTGAGCCGGGACTAGCGGGAGGGGATACGCAGTATTTT,CAISEPGLAGGDTQYF
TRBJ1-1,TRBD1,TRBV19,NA,TGTGCCAGTAGTGTTCGAACAGGGGCGGGGAGCACTGAAGCTTTCTTT,CASSVRTGAGSTEAFF
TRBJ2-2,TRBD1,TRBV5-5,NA,TGTGCCAGCAGCTTGACAGGGGGCGGAACCGGGGAGCTGTTTTTT,CASSLTGGGTGELFF
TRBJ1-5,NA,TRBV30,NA,TGTGCCTGGGGAAAAGGAGGGCTGAGCAATCAGCCCCAGCATTTT,CAWGKGGLSNQPQHF
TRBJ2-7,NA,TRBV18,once,TGTGCCAGCTCACCGGAGGTCGGGGGGCCCTACGAGCAGTACTTC,CASSPEVGGPYEQYF
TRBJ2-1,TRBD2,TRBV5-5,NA,TGTGCCAGCAGCTCCCGGGCCAGCGGGGGAACTGAGCAGTTCTTC,CASSSRASGGTEQFF
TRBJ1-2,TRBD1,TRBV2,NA,TGTGCCAGCAGCGTGGACAGGTCAAGGGGCTACACCTTC,CASSVDRSRGYTF
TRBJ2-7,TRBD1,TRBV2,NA,TGTGCCAGCAGGGACAGGGGAGGGGTCTACGAGCAGTACTTC,CASRDRGGVYEQYF
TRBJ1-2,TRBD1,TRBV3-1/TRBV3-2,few,TGTGCCAGCAGGCCAGGGGGCAACTATGGCTACACCTTC,CASRPGGNYGYTF
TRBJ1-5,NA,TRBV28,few,TGTGCCAGCAGTGTTCGCGGACCTCGGGGGAATCAGCCCCAGCATTTT,CASSVRGPRGNQPQHF
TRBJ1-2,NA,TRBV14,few,TGTGCCAGCAGCCAAGATGCCAGGGGCGGCTACACCTTC,CASSQDARGGYTF
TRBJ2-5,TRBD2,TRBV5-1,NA,TGCGCCAGCAGCTCCGCGGGAGGCCAAGAGACCCAGTACTTC,CASSSAGGQETQYF
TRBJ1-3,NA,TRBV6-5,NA,TGTGCCAGCAGTTACACCCCGGACACCATATATTTT,CASSYTPDTIYF
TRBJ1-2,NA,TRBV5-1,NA,TGCGCCAGCAGCTTGGGGGACATAGTAGCGGGTGTCACCTTC,CASSLGDIVAGVTF